This T cell receptor beta chain was identified during a study of blood T cell repertoires in COVID-19. Study-wide context: The United States, Italy and Spain provided the acute and convalescent COVID-19 samples.

The CDR3 consists of 14 residues. The ends were cut back, 2 bases at V and 4 bases at J, with 12 bases in the middle. As processed by the authors: Cell counts per sample came from amplifying reference gene primers. Libraries were prepared by immunoSEQ multiplex PCR; TCRdb keeps only in-frame clonotypes and omits some of them. V and J calls and clone size are given by that table; D and trimming were obtained from the DNA. The table has approximately 200,000 clones, around 95% seen once; the top ten hold about 0.76%. This clonotype was sampled from a man aged 30 to 45 with COVID-19, enrolled during active disease. V and J are TRBV23-1 and TRBJ2-7, with no clear D. TRBV23-1 is marked as an open reading frame, function uncertain. The sample consisted of peripheral blood. CDR3 residues: CASSQLNQKYEQYF. As DNA, the CDR3 is TGCGCCAGCAGTCAACTAAATCAAAAATACGAGCAGTACTTC.